Following are 18 T cell receptor beta chains from one sample sequenced in a study of T-cell memory formation after mild COVID-19. A single record per CDR3 protein comes from TCRdb applying MiXCR to the 5' RACE reads. The table has hundreds of thousands of distinct CDR3 sequences, over 20% seen once. Sequences were obtained from PBMCs or a T cell subset sorted from them (not recorded which). All receptors derive from an adult woman who had mild COVID-19 (a few samples of this study predate the infection). Cell type and time point are not known.

This clonotype has just a few counts. The chain links TRBV4-2 to TRBJ2-2; no clear D. Germline CDR1 is LGHNA and CDR2 is YNFKEQ. Between the trimmed V and J ends, which lost 1 base and 6 bases, there was a span of 3 bases. The CDR3 extends over 12 amino acids. The CDR3 loop is CASSQAPGELFF. CDR3 DNA: TGTGCCAGCAGCCAAGCCCCCGGGGAGCTGTTTTTT.

This clonotype was detected a few times. V gene TRBV4-3 combines with J gene TRBJ2-1; 8 bases match TRBD2. CDR1 and CDR2 from the germline V gene are LGHNA and YSLEER. CDR3 length equals 16 residues. Trimming took 0 bases from V and 5 from J; bases not matched to a gene: 6. The CDR3: CASSQDGAGGNNEQFF. DNA of the CDR3: TGCGCCAGCAGCCAAGATGGGGCGGGAGGTAACAATGAGCAGTTCTTC.

This clonotype was seen more than once but under ten times. The chain has TRBV20-1 and TRBJ2-7; the match to TRBD1 covers 9 bases. CDR1 is DFQATT, CDR2 SNEGSKA, per germline (reference sequence). The trim removed 5 bases at V and 3 bases at J, leaving 5 bases unmatched. This CDR3 region has 13 residues. CDR3 in amino acids: CSALVTGGYEQYF. CDR3 nucleotides: TGCAGTGCTTTGGTGACAGGGGGCTACGAGCAGTACTTC.

This clonotype was counted ten times or more. The chain links TRBV15 to TRBJ2-1, with TRBD2 as a possible D gene (6 bases). Trimming stripped 7 bases from V and 3 bases from J, with 16 bases between. The CDR3 totals 15 residues. CDR1 is LNHNV, CDR2 YYDKDF, per germline (reference sequence). CDR3 DNA: TGTGCCACCACGGACGAGCAGGGAGGCTACAATGAGCAGTTCTTC. This codes for CATTDEQGGYNEQFF.

This clonotype was observed a handful of times. V and J are TRBV5-1 and TRBJ2-7; the D gene is possibly TRBD1 (5 bases). The CDR3 spans 13 residues. Trimming took off 1 base at V and 6 bases at J, with 11 bases between the two ends. Per the germline V gene, CDR1 is SGHRS and CDR2 is YFSETQ. The CDR3 protein is CASSLQGSSEQYF. The CDR3 nucleotides read TGCGCCAGCAGCTTGCAGGGAAGCTCCGAGCAGTACTTC. Together with reference TRBV5-1 and TRBJ2-7, the CDR3 gives the full variable domain: KAGVTQTPRYLIKTRGQQVTLSCSPISGHRSVSWYQQTPGQGLQFLFEYFSETQRNKGNFPGRFSGRQFSNSRSEMNVSTLELGDSALYLCASSLQGSSEQYFGPGTRLTVT.

The chain recombines TRBV5-4 with TRBJ2-3; unclear D gene. Germline loops: CDR1 SGHNT, CDR2 YYREEE (reference sequence). The CDR3 spans 13 residues. Trimming cost V 4 bases and J 5 bases, with 11 bases left between them. CDR3 residues: CASSQTDGDTQYF. CDR3 sequence (DNA): TGTGCCAGCAGCCAAACCGACGGAGATACGCAGTATTTT.

The J gene is TRBJ2-7, the V gene TRBV6-5; D possibly uses TRBD1 or TRBD2 (6 bases each). The V end lost 2 bases, the J end lost 1 base, and 12 bases lay between the germline ends. Germline-derived CDR1 and CDR2 are MNHEY and SVGAGI. The CDR3 contains 15 residues. The CDR3 DNA reads as TGTGCCAGCAGTTACAGGGGGGTGACGTCCTACGAGCAGTACTTC. This sequence encodes CASSYRGVTSYEQYF.

This clonotype was counted between two and nine times. One end of the junction varies from germline; a read error may be responsible. The chain employs TRBV27 and TRBJ2-7, with D possibly TRBD1 on 6 matching bases. Germline-derived CDR1 and CDR2 are MNHEY and SMNVEV (reference sequence). The CDR3 has 15 residues. CDR3 nucleotides: TGTGCCAGCAGTGTATCGACAGGTCCTACCTACGAGCAGTACTTC. Amino acid sequence: CASSVSTGPTYEQYF.

This clonotype was counted a few times. The rearrangement links TRBV5-1 to TRBJ2-5; D is tentatively TRBD1 or TRBD2 (5 bases each). The CDR3 length is 16 residues. Germline values: CDR1 SGHRS, CDR2 YFSETQ. V gave up 0 bases and J gave up 2 bases, with 14 bases separating them. The CDR3 reads CASSLAEGPGQETQYF. The CDR3 nucleotides are TGCGCCAGCAGCTTGGCAGAGGGGCCCGGACAAGAGACCCAGTACTTC. The full variable domain, rest sourced from reference TRBV5-1 and TRBJ2-5, is KAGVTQTPRYLIKTRGQQVTLSCSPISGHRSVSWYQQTPGQGLQFLFEYFSETQRNKGNFPGRFSGRQFSNSRSEMNVSTLELGDSALYLCASSLAEGPGQETQYFGPGTRLLVL.

V is TRBV13 and J is TRBJ1-1; D not certain. From germline, CDR1 is PRHDT and CDR2 FYEKMQ (reference sequence). The germline V and J ends were trimmed by 8 bases and 6 bases, with 10 bases remaining between them. The CDR3 extends over 11 amino acids. CDR3 loop: CASLKGPEAFF. The CDR3 region has the DNA TGTGCCAGCTTAAAGGGCCCTGAAGCTTTCTTT.

Regarding this clonotype: The junction departs from the called germline gene at one end, perhaps through a read error. The chain combines TRBV13 with TRBJ2-5; 9 bases match TRBD2. The CDR3 length is 18 residues. Germline V CDR1 and CDR2: PRHDT, FYEKMQ (reference sequence). The CDR3 DNA reads as TGTGCCAGCAGCTTAGGGGGTATAGCGGGGGCGTACCAAGAGACCCATTACTTC. It translates to CASSLGGIAGAYQETHYF. The complete variable domain, with remaining parts taken from reference TRBV13 and TRBJ2-5, reads AAGVIQSPRHLIKEKRETATLKCYPIPRHDTVYWYQQGPGQDPQFLISFYEKMQSDKGSIPDRFSAQQFSDYHSELNMSSLELGDSALYFCASSLGGIAGAYQETHYFGPGTRLLVL.

This clonotype has just a few counts. The V gene is TRBV5-5, the J gene TRBJ2-3, with 7 positions matching TRBD1. The V and J ends lost 3 bases and 2 bases, in that order; junction bases with no gene match: 9. The CDR3 is 16 amino acids. Germline lookup yields CDR1 SGHKS and CDR2 YYEKEE (reference sequence). The CDR3 reads CASSSPRGIDTDTQYF. The CDR3 coding sequence is TGTGCCAGCAGCTCTCCCAGGGGGATAGACACAGATACGCAGTATTTT.

This clonotype occurred a few times. The chain combines TRBV7-2 with TRBJ2-7, with 7 bases matching TRBD1. The CDR3 spans 15 residues. V lost 2 bases, J lost 5 bases, and 9 bases stayed unmatched. The germline gives CDR1 SGHTA, CDR2 FQGNSA. CDR3 sequence reads: CASSLKPTGQHEQYF. The CDR3 DNA sequence: TGTGCCAGCAGCTTAAAACCGACAGGGCAGCACGAGCAGTACTTC.

The rearrangement joins TRBV20-1 to TRBJ2-7; D is unresolved. The CDR3 has 13 residues. Germline V gives CDR1 DFQATT, CDR2 SNEGSKA (reference sequence). Trimming cost V 1 base and J 5 bases, with 12 bases left between them. The CDR3 is CSARVPDRHEQYF. CDR3 in DNA: TGCAGTGCTAGAGTCCCGGACCGCCACGAGCAGTACTTC.

The V gene is TRBV7-9, the J gene TRBJ1-1; D possibly corresponds to TRBD1 (5 bases). V lost 4 bases to trimming and J lost 11 bases, with 20 bases between them. Germline CDR1 SEHNR, CDR2 FQNEAQ (reference sequence). The CDR3 contains 14 residues. The CDR3 reads CASSSLGTALGAFF. The CDR3 nucleotides are TGTGCCAGCAGCTCCCTGGGGACGGCCCTCGGGGCTTTCTTT.

This clonotype was seen repeatedly, ten times or more. V gene TRBV4-1 combines with J gene TRBJ1-5, with D uncertain. CDR1 and CDR2 from the germline V gene are MGHRA and YSYEKL. This CDR3 spans 13 amino acids. V lost 5 bases, J lost 9 bases, and 14 bases lay in between. The CDR3, as DNA: TGCGCCAGCAGCTCGACGGTTGTAGGGCCCCAGCATTTT. The encoded protein is CASSSTVVGPQHF.

The J gene is TRBJ2-1, the V gene TRBV7-9, with D unclear. This CDR3 region has 13 residues. Germline CDR1 SEHNR, CDR2 FQNEAQ (reference sequence). V lost 4 bases and J 4 bases, leaving 8 bases between the germline ends. The CDR3 protein is CASSSEPYNEQFF. CDR3 nucleotide sequence: TGTGCCAGCAGCTCCGAGCCTTACAATGAGCAGTTCTTC.

The rearrangement links TRBV9 to TRBJ2-3, with D perhaps matching TRBD2 (5 bases). Germline-derived CDR1 and CDR2 are SGDLS and YYNGEE. This CDR3 has 13 amino acids. V was shortened by 0 bases and J by 6 bases, with 8 bases between the two germline ends. The CDR3 is CASSVVPGDTQYF. CDR3 in DNA: TGTGCCAGCAGCGTAGTTCCGGGGGATACGCAGTATTTT.